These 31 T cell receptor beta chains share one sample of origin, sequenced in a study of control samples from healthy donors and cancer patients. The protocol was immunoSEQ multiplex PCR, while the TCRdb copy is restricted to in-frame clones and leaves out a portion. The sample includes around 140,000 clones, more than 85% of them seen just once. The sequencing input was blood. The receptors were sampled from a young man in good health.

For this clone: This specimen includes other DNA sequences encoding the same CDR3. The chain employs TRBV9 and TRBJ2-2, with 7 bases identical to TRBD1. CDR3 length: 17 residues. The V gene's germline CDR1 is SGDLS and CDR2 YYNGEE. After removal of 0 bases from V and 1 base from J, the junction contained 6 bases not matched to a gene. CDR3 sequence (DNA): TGTGCCAGCAGCGTAGAAGAGGGGGCGGGGAACACCGGGGAGCTGTTTTTT. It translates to CASSVEEGAGNTGELFF.

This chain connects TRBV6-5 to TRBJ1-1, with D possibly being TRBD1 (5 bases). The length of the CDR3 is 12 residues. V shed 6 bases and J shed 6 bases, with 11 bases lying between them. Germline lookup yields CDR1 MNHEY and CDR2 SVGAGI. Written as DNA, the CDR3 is TGTGCCAGCAGGGACAAGGCCGCTGAAGCTTTCTTT. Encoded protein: CASRDKAAEAFF.

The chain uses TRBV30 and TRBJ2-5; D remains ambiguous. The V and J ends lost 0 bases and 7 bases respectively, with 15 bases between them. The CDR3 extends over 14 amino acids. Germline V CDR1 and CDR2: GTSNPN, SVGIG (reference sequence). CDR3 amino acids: CAWSVSGLKVTQYF. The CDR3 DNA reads TGTGCCTGGAGTGTATCCGGGTTGAAGGTGACCCAGTACTTC. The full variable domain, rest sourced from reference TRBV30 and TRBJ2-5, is SQTIHQWPATLVQPVGSPLSLECTVEGTSNPNLYWYRQAAGRGLQLLFYSVGIGQISSEVPQNLSASRPQDRQFILSSKKLLLSDSGFYLCAWSVSGLKVTQYFGPGTRLLVL.

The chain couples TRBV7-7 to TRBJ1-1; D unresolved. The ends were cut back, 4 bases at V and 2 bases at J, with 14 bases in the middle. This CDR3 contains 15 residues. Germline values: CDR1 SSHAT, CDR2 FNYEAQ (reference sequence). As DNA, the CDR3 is TGTGCCAGCAGCTCATTGCCCAGAGATAACACTGAAGCTTTCTTT. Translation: CASSSLPRDNTEAFF.

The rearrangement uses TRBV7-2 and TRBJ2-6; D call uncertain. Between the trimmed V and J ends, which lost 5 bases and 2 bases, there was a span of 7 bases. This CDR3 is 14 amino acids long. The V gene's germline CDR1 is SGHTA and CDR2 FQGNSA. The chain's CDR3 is CASSANTGANVLTF. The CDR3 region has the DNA TGTGCCAGCAGCGCAAACACTGGGGCCAACGTCCTGACTTTC.

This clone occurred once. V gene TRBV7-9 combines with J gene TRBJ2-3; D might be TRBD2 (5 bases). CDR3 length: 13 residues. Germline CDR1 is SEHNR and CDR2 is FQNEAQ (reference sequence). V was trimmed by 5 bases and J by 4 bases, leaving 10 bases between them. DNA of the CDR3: TGTGCCAGCAGCCGGGAAAGGGCAGATACGCAGTATTTT. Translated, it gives CASSRERADTQYF.

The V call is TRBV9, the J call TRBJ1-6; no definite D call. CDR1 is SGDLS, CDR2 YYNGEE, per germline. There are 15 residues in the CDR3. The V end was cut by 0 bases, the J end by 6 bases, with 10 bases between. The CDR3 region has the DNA TGTGCCAGCAGCGTAGGGGCAGACCTTAATTCACCCCTCCACTTT. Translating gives CASSVGADLNSPLHF.

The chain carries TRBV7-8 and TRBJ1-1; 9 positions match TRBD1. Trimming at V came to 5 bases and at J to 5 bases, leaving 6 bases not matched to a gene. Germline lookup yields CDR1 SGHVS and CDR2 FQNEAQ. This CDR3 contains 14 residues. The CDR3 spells CASSRRDRATEAFF. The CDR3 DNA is TGTGCCAGCAGCCGGCGGGACAGGGCAACTGAAGCTTTCTTT.

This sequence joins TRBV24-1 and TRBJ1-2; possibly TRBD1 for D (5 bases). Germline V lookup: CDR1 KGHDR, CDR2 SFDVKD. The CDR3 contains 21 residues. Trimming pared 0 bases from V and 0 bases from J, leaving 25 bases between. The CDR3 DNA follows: TGTGCCACCAGTGATTTGTATCTGATGGGCCCGAAAACAGGCCCTAACTATGGCTACACCTTC. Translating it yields CATSDLYLMGPKTGPNYGYTF.

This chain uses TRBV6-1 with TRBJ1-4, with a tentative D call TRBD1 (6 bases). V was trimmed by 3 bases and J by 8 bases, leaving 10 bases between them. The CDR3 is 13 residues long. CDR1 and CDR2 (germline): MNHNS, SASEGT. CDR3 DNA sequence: TGTGCCAGCAGTGAGGAAAGGGGGGAAAAACTGTTTTTT. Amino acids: CASSEERGEKLFF.

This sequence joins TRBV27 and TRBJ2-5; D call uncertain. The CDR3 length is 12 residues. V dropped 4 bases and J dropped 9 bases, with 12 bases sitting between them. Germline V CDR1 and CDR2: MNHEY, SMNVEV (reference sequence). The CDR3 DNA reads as TGTGCCAGCAGTTCAAGAAACTTGGCCCAGTACTTC. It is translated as CASSSRNLAQYF.

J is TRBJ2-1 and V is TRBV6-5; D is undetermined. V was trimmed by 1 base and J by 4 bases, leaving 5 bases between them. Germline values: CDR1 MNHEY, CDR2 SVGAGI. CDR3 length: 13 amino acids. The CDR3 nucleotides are TGTGCCAGCAGTTACTTTCAATACAATGAGCAGTTCTTC. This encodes CASSYFQYNEQFF.

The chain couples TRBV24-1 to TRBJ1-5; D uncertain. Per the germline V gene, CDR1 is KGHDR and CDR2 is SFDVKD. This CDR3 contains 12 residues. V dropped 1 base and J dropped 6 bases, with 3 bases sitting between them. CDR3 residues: CATSDLGQPQHF. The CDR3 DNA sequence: TGTGCCACCAGTGATTTAGGTCAGCCCCAGCATTTT.

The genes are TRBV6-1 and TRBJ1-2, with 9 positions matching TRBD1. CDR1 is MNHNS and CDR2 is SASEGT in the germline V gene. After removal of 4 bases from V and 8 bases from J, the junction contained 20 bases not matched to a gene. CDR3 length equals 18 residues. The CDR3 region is CASSAPRGQGGGLLGYTF. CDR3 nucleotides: TGTGCCAGCAGTGCCCCCCGGGGACAGGGAGGGGGTCTATTAGGCTACACCTTC.

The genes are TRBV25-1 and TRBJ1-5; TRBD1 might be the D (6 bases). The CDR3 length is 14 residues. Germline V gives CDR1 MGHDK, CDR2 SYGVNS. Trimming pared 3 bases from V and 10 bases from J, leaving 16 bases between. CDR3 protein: CASSEGHGFRPQHF. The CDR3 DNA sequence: TGTGCCAGCAGTGAGGGACATGGGTTTCGACCCCAGCATTTT.

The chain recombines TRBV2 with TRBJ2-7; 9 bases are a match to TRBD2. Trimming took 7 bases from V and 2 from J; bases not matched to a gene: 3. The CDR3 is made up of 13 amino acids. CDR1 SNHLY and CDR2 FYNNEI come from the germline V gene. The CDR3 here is CASTAGGPYEQYF. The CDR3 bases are TGTGCCAGCACGGCGGGGGGGCCCTACGAGCAGTACTTC.

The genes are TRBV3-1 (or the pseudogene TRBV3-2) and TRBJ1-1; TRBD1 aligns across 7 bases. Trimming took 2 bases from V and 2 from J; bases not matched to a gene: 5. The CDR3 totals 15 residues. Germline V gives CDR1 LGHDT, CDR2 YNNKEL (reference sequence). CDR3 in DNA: TGTGCCAGCAGCCAATCAGGGGGTCGAAACACTGAAGCTTTCTTT. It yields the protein CASSQSGGRNTEAFF.

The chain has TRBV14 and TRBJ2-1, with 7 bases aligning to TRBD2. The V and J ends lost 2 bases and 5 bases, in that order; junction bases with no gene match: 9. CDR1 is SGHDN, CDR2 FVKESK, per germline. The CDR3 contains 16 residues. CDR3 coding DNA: TGTGCCAGCAGCCAACAAAAGGGACTACGTAACAATGAGCAGTTCTTC. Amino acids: CASSQQKGLRNNEQFF. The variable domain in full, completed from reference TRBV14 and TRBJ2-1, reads EAGVTQFPSHSVIEKGQTVTLRCDPISGHDNLYWYRRVMGKEIKFLLHFVKESKQDESGMPNNRFLAERTGGTYSTLKVQPAELEDSGVYFCASSQQKGLRNNEQFFGPGTRLTVL.

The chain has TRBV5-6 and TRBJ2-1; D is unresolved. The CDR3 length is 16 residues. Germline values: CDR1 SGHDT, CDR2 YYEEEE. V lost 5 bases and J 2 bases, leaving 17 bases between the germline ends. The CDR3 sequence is CASSWVASFTYNEQFF. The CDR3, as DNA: TGTGCCAGCAGTTGGGTTGCTAGTTTCACCTACAATGAGCAGTTCTTC.

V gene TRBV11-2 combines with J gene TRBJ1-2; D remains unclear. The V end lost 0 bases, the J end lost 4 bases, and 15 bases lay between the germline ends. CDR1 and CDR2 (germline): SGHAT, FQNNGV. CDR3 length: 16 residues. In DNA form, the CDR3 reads TGTGCCAGCAGCTTAGAGCCCACAGCAACGGGCTATGGCTACACCTTC. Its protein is CASSLEPTATGYGYTF.

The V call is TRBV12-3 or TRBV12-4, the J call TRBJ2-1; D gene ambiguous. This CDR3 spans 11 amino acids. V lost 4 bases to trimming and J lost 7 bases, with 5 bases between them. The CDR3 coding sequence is TGTGCCAGCAGTTGGGGTAATGAGCAGTTCTTC. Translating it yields CASSWGNEQFF.

CDR3: CASSYSTRGNQPQHF. The CDR3 coding sequence is TGTGCCAGCAGTTACTCGACCAGGGGAAATCAGCCCCAGCATTTT. The rearrangement uses TRBV6-5 and TRBJ1-5; a possible D gene is TRBD1 (6 bases). The ends were cut back, 0 bases at V and 4 bases at J, with 10 bases in the middle. Germline loops: CDR1 MNHEY, CDR2 SVGAGI. The CDR3 extends over 15 amino acids.

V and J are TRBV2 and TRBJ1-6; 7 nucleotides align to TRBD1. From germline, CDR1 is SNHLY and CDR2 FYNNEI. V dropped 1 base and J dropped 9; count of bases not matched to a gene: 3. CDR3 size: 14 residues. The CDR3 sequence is CASSEGQGSSPLHF. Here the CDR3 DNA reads TGTGCCAGCAGTGAAGGACAGGGAAGTTCACCCCTCCACTTT.

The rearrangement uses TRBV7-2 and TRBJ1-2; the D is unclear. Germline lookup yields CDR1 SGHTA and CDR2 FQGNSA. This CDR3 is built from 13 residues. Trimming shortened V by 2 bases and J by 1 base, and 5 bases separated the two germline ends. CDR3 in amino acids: CASSLTHNYGYTF. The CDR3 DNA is TGTGCCAGCAGCTTAACACATAACTATGGCTACACCTTC.

Written as DNA, the CDR3 is TGTGCCACTCCGCATGGCGGTGGGACAGGGAAGGCGGGGGGGCCCGGGGAGCAGTTCTTC. This gives the protein CATPHGGGTGKAGGPGEQFF. This chain connects TRBV19 to TRBJ2-1; D is possibly TRBD1 or TRBD2 (9 bases each). The V end was cut by 10 bases, the J end by 10 bases, with 41 bases between. Germline V CDR1 and CDR2: LNHDA, SQIVND (reference sequence). This CDR3 has 20 amino acids.

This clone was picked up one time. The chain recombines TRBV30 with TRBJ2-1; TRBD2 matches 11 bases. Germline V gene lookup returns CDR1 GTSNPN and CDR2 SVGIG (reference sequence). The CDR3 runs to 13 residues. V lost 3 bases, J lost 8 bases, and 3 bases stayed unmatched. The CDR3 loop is CAWRTSGAHEQFF. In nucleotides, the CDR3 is TGTGCCTGGAGGACTAGCGGGGCTCATGAGCAGTTCTTC.

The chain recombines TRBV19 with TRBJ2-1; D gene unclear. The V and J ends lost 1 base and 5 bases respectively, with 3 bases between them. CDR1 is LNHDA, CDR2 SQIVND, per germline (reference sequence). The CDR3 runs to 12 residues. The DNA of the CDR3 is TGTGCCAGTAGTATAGCGAACAATGAGCAGTTCTTC. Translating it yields CASSIANNEQFF. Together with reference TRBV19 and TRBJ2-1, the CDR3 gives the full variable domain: DGGITQSPKYLFRKEGQNVTLSCEQNLNHDAMYWYRQDPGQGLRLIYYSQIVNDFQKGDIAEGYSVSREKKESFPLTVTSAQKNPTAFYLCASSIANNEQFFGPGTRLTVL.

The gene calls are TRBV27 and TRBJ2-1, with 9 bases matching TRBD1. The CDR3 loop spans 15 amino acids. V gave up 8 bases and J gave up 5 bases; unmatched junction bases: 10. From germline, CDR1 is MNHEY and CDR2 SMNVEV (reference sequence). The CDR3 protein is CASRITGGPNNEQFF. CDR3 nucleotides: TGTGCCAGCCGAATTACAGGGGGCCCGAACAATGAGCAGTTCTTC.

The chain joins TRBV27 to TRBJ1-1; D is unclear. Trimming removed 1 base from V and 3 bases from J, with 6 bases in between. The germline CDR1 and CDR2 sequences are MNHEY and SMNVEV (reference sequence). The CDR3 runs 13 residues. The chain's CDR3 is CASSLLADTEAFF. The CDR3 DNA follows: TGTGCCAGCAGTTTATTAGCGGACACTGAAGCTTTCTTT.

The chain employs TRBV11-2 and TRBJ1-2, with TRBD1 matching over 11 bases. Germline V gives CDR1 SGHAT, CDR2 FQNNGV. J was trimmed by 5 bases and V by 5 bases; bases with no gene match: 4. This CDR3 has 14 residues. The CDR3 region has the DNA TGTGCCAGCAGCCCCGGACAGGGGGCGTATGGCTACACCTTC. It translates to CASSPGQGAYGYTF.

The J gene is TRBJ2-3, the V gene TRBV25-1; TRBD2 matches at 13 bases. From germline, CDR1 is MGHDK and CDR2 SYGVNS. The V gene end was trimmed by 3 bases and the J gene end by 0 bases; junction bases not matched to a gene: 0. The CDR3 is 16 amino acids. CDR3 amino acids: CASSETSGGSTDTQYF. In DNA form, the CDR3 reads TGTGCCAGCAGTGAGACTAGCGGGGGGAGCACAGATACGCAGTATTTT.